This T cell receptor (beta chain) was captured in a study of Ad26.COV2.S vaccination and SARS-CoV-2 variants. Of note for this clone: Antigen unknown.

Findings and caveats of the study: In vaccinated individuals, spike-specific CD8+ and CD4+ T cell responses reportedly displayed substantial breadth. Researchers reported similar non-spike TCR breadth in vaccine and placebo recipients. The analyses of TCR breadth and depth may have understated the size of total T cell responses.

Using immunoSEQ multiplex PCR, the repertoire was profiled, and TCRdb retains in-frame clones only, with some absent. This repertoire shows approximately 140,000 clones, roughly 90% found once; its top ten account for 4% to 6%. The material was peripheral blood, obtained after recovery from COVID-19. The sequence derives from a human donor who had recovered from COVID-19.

CDR3 bases: TGTGCCAGCAGTCCATCGACAGGGAACACCGGGGAGCTGTTTTTT. It is translated as CASSPSTGNTGELFF. This chain connects TRBV6-5 to TRBJ2-2, with a weak D call TRBD1 (6 bases). The CDR3 is 15 residues long. The V and J ends lost 5 bases and 1 base respectively, with 11 bases between them. Per the germline V gene, CDR1 is MNHEY and CDR2 is SVGAGI.